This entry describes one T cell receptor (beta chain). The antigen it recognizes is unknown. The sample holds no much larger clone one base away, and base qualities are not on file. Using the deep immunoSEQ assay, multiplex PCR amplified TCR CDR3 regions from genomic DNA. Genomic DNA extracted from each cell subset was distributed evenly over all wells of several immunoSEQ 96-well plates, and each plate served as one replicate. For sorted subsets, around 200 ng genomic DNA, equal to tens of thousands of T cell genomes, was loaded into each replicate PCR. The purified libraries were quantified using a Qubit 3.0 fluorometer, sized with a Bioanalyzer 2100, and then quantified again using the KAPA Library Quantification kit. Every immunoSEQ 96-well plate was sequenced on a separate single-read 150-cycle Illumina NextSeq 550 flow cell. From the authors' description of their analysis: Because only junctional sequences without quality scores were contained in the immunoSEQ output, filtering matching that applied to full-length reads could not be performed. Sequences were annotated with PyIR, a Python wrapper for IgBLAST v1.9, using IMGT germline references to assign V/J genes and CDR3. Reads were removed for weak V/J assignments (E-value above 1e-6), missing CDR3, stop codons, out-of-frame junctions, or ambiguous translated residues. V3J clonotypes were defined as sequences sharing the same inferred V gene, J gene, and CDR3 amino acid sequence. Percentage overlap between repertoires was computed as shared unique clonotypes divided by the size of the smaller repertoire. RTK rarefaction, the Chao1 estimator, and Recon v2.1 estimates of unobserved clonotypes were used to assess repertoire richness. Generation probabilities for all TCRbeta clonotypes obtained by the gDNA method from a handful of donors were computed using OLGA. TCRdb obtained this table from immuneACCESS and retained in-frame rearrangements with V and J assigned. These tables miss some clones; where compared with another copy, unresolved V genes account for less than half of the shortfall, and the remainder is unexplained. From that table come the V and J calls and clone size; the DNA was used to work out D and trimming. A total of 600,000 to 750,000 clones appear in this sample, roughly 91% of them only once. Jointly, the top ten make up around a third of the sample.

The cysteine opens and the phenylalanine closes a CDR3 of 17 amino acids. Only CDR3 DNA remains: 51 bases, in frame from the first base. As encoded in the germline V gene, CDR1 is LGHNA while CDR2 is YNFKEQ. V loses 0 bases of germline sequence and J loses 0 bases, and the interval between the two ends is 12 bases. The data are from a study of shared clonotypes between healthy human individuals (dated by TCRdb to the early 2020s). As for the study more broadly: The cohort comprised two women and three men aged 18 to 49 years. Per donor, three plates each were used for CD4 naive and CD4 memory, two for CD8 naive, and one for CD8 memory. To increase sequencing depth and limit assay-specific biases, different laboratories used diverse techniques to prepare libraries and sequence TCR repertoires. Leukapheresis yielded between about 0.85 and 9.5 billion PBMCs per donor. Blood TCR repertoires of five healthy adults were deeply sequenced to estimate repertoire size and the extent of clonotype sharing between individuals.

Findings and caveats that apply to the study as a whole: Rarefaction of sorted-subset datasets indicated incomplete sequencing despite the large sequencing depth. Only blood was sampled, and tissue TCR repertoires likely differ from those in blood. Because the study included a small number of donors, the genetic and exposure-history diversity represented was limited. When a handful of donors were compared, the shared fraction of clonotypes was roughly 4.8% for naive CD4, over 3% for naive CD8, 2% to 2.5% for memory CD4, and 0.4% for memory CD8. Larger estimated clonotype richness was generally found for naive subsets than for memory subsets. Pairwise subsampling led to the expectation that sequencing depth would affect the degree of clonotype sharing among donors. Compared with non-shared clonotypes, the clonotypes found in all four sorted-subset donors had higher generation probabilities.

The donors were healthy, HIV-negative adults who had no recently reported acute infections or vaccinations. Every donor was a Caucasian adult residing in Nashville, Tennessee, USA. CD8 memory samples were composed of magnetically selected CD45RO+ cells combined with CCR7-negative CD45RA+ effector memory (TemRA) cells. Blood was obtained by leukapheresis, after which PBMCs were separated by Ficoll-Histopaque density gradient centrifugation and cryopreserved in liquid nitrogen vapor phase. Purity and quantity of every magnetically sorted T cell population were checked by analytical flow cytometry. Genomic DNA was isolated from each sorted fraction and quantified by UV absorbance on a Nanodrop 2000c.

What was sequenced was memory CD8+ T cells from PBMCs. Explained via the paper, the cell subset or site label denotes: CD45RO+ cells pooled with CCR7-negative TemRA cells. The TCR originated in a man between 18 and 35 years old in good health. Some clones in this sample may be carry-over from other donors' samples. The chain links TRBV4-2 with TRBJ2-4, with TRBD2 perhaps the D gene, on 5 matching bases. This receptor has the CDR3 CASSQDLTDLAKNIQYF. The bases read TGTGCCAGCAGCCAAGATCTCACGGACTTAGCCAAAAACATTCAGTACTTC.